The source of this T cell receptor beta chain is a study of blood T cell repertoires in COVID-19. The protocol was immunoSEQ multiplex PCR, while the TCRdb copy is restricted to in-frame clones and leaves out a portion. The table shows some 170,000 clones, with about 81% occurring only once. Germline values: CDR1 SGHRS, CDR2 YFSETQ. V lost 6 bases and J 8 bases, leaving 24 bases between the germline ends. This CDR3 has 16 residues. This rearrangement joins TRBV5-1 to TRBJ2-1; D is perhaps TRBD1 (5 bases). Sequencing used peripheral blood. This receptor was obtained from a human donor in a cohort sampled during active COVID-19. The CDR3 protein is CASITGLGGEGDEQFF. CDR3 in DNA: TGCGCCAGCATAACAGGCCTCGGTGGAGAAGGCGATGAGCAGTTCTTC. Combining the CDR3 with reference TRBV5-1 and TRBJ2-1 gives the whole variable domain KAGVTQTPRYLIKTRGQQVTLSCSPISGHRSVSWYQQTPGQGLQFLFEYFSETQRNKGNFPGRFSGRQFSNSRSEMNVSTLELGDSALYLCASITGLGGEGDEQFFGPGTRLTVL.